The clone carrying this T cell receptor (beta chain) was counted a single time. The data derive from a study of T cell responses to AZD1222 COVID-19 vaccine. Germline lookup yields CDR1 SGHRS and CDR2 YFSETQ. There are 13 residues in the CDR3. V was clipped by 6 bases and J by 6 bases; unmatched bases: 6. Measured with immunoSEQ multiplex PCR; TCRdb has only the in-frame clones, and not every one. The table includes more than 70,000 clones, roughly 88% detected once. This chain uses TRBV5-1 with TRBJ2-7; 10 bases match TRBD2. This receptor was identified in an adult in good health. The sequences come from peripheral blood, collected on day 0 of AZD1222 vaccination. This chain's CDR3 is CASNIAGGAEQYF. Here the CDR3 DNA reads TGCGCCAGCAACATAGCGGGAGGCGCCGAGCAGTACTTC. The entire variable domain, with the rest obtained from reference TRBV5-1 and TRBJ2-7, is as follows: KAGVTQTPRYLIKTRGQQVTLSCSPISGHRSVSWYQQTPGQGLQFLFEYFSETQRNKGNFPGRFSGRQFSNSRSEMNVSTLELGDSALYLCASNIAGGAEQYFGPGTRLTVT.